The 22 T cell receptor beta chains listed next were all sequenced from one sample in a study of patients and donors after allogeneic stem cell transplantation. MiXCR, applied by TCRdb to the RT-PCR reads, yields one record per CDR3 protein. The profile covers about 200,000 distinct CDR3 sequences, with about 37% appearing a single time and around a tenth taken by the ten largest. Sequencing input: blood, either unsorted or a sorted T cell fraction (not recorded which). All receptors come from a human donor who was either an allogeneic HSCT recipient or a stem cell or donor lymphocyte infusion donor (not recorded which). It is not recorded whose cells these are; they may come from a transplant donor.

This clonotype has just one count. The chain employs TRBV4-1 and TRBJ2-3; 11 positions agree with TRBD2. V trimming: 3 bases; J trimming: 11 bases; junction bases outside the gene matches: 13. From germline, CDR1 is MGHRA and CDR2 YSYEKL. The CDR3 length is 16 residues. CDR3 in amino acids: CASSHTPVTSGDRQYF. CDR3 sequence (DNA): TGCGCCAGCAGCCACACCCCCGTGACTAGCGGGGATCGGCAGTATTTT.

The chain links TRBV27 to TRBJ2-5; maybe TRBD2 (5 bases). The CDR3 is 16 residues long. Germline CDR1 MNHEY, CDR2 SMNVEV (reference sequence). Trimming removed 7 bases from V and 3 bases from J, with 21 bases in between. Here the CDR3 DNA reads TGTGCCAGCACCCCGCGTTACAATTTGGGAGAAGAGACCCAGTACTTC. Translated, it gives CASTPRYNLGEETQYF.

The V gene is TRBV29-1, the J gene TRBJ1-2; D may be TRBD1 (5 bases). This CDR3 spans 14 amino acids. Trimming took 6 bases from V and 4 from J, leaving 18 bases between them. In germline, CDR1 is SQVTM, CDR2 ANQGSEA. The CDR3, as DNA: TGCAGCGTGGGACCCCGTTTGACCAGCTATGGCTACACCTTC. Protein product: CSVGPRLTSYGYTF.

This rearrangement joins TRBV30 to TRBJ1-6; D call uncertain. V lost 7 bases and J 9 bases, leaving 16 bases between the germline ends. The length of the CDR3 is 13 residues. In germline, CDR1 is GTSNPN, CDR2 SVGIG (reference sequence). This chain's CDR3 is CAFRRALTSPLHF. The CDR3 DNA reads as TGTGCCTTTCGGCGGGCGCTCACTTCACCCCTCCACTTT.

The chain combines TRBV27 with TRBJ1-5; 8 nucleotides match TRBD1. Germline-derived CDR1 and CDR2 are MNHEY and SMNVEV (reference sequence). CDR3 length equals 15 residues. V lost 6 bases and J lost 5; bases outside the gene matches: 9. In DNA form, the CDR3 reads TGTGCCAGCAGCCCCCGTACAGGGGGATATCAGCCCCAGCATTTT. It translates to CASSPRTGGYQPQHF.

The chain employs TRBV5-1 and TRBJ1-2; D not certain. CDR1 SGHRS and CDR2 YFSETQ come from the germline V gene. The germline V and J ends were trimmed by 0 bases and 0 bases, with 9 bases remaining between them. CDR3 length: 15 residues. CDR3 sequence reads: CASSLGQTSNYGYTF. CDR3 DNA: TGCGCCAGCAGCTTGGGGCAGACTTCTAACTATGGCTACACCTTC.

This rearrangement joins TRBV12-3 or TRBV12-4 to TRBJ1-1; D remains ambiguous. CDR3 length: 13 amino acids. Trimming left V 7 bases short and J 11 bases short, with 20 bases between. CDR3 residues: CASTREGNQRAFF. CDR3 DNA sequence: TGTGCCAGCACTAGGGAGGGAAACCAGCGGGCTTTCTTT.

This clonotype was recorded a few times. This rearrangement joins TRBV30 to TRBJ1-5, with D unclear. Per the germline V gene, CDR1 is GTSNPN and CDR2 is SVGIG (reference sequence). Trimming took off 0 bases at V and 6 bases at J, with 12 bases between the two ends. The CDR3 is 14 residues long. This CDR3 is CAWSVDKSSQPQHF. The DNA of the CDR3 is TGTGCCTGGAGTGTCGATAAGTCGAGTCAGCCCCAGCATTTT.

This clonotype was observed a handful of times. The chain couples TRBV5-1 to TRBJ1-1; no definite D call. The CDR3 is 13 amino acids. Per the germline V gene, CDR1 is SGHRS and CDR2 is YFSETQ. Trimming left V 4 bases short and J 1 base short, with 8 bases between. The DNA for the CDR3 is TGCGCCAGCAGCGTGACCGCGAACACTGAAGCTTTCTTT. This sequence encodes CASSVTANTEAFF. Supplemented by reference TRBV5-1 and TRBJ1-1, the full variable domain reads KAGVTQTPRYLIKTRGQQVTLSCSPISGHRSVSWYQQTPGQGLQFLFEYFSETQRNKGNFPGRFSGRQFSNSRSEMNVSTLELGDSALYLCASSVTANTEAFFGQGTRLTVV.

The chain couples TRBV6-1 to TRBJ2-7, with D hard to call. The CDR3 extends over 13 amino acids. The germline V and J ends were trimmed by 6 bases and 3 bases, with 12 bases remaining between them. CDR1 and CDR2 (germline): MNHNS, SASEGT. As DNA, the CDR3 is TGTGCCAGCAGCGCCTACGTTCGCTACGAGCAGTACTTC. As protein: CASSAYVRYEQYF.

The chain combines TRBV11-1 with TRBJ1-1; D is ambiguous. CDR1 and CDR2 (germline): SGHAT, FQDESV (reference sequence). CDR3 length: 15 residues. The V gene lost 5 bases and the J gene lost 5 bases, with 18 bases spanning the gap. This CDR3 reads CASSVHATSETEAFF. The CDR3 coding sequence is TGTGCCAGCAGCGTGCACGCAACCTCGGAGACTGAAGCTTTCTTT.

This chain connects TRBV12-3 or TRBV12-4 to TRBJ2-1; TRBD2 agrees at 10 bases. The trim removed 6 bases at V and 4 bases at J, leaving 9 bases unmatched. This CDR3 contains 16 residues. The CDR3 sequence is CASSLSGGRRYNEQFF. DNA of the CDR3: TGTGCCAGCAGCCTTAGCGGGGGGCGCCGATACAATGAGCAGTTCTTC.

This clonotype was seen more than once but under ten times. The J gene is TRBJ1-6, the V gene TRBV9; possible D gene TRBD1, 6 bases. V was trimmed by 0 bases and J by 8 bases, leaving 9 bases between them. The germline CDR1 and CDR2 sequences are SGDLS and YYNGEE. The CDR3 has 14 amino acids. The CDR3 nucleotides read TGTGCCAGCAGCGTAGGGACAGCCTATTCACCCCTCCACTTT. This codes for CASSVGTAYSPLHF.

The chain recombines TRBV12-5 with TRBJ1-4; 12 nucleotides agree with TRBD1. CDR3 length: 18 residues. J gave up 7 bases and V 1 base, and 10 bases lay outside the gene matches. Germline CDR1 reads LGHNT; CDR2 reads FRNRAP. The CDR3 here is CASGLAWDRGRAGEKLFF. Written as DNA, the CDR3 is TGTGCTAGTGGTTTGGCCTGGGACAGGGGGCGCGCAGGTGAAAAACTGTTTTTT.

The V call is TRBV5-1, the J call TRBJ1-2, with 10 nucleotides matching TRBD1. Germline V gene lookup returns CDR1 SGHRS and CDR2 YFSETQ. With 0 bases clipped from V and 8 bases from J, the junction kept 4 bases outside the gene matches. The CDR3 length is 14 residues. CDR3 in amino acids: CASSLAGQGEGYTF. The DNA for the CDR3 is TGCGCCAGCAGCTTGGCAGGACAGGGGGAAGGCTACACCTTC.

In its sample, this clonotype was seen a few times. This sequence joins TRBV18 and TRBJ1-1; 7 nucleotides align to TRBD1. Trimming took 8 bases from V and 2 from J; bases not matched to a gene: 8. The CDR3 sequence is 14 residues long. In germline, CDR1 is KGHSH, CDR2 LQKENI. In DNA form, the CDR3 reads TGTGCCAGCGGTCCCGGGACAGTTAACACTGAAGCTTTCTTT. Protein: CASGPGTVNTEAFF.

This chain uses TRBV4-2 with TRBJ1-2, with a weak D call TRBD1 (5 bases). Germline V lookup: CDR1 LGHNA, CDR2 YNFKEQ. The CDR3 contains 16 residues. The V and J ends lost 0 bases and 4 bases respectively, with 15 bases between them. In DNA form, the CDR3 reads TGTGCCAGCAGCCAAGATACAAGCGGCGGGGCCTATGGCTACACCTTC. This encodes CASSQDTSGGAYGYTF.

This clonotype was counted only a few times. The genes are TRBV28 and TRBJ1-6; D gene unclear. Per germline, CDR1 MDHEN and CDR2 SYDVKM. V was clipped by 6 bases and J by 6 bases, with 12 bases between them. The CDR3 spans 14 residues. CDR3: CASRATPSNSPLHF. The CDR3 DNA sequence: TGTGCCAGCAGAGCAACGCCGAGTAATTCACCCCTCCACTTT.

This chain joins TRBV29-1 and TRBJ2-3; 10 bases agree with TRBD2. The germline CDR1 and CDR2 sequences are SQVTM and ANQGSEA. V shed 3 bases and J 1 base; nucleotides not matched to a gene: 4. The CDR3 extends over 15 amino acids. Here the CDR3 reads CSVDISGGGTDTQYF. DNA of the CDR3: TGCAGCGTTGACATCAGCGGGGGGGGCACAGATACGCAGTATTTT.

This clonotype appeared a few times. V gene TRBV7-8 combines with J gene TRBJ1-5, with TRBD1 as a possible D gene (6 bases). Trimming took off 5 bases at V and 3 bases at J, with 20 bases between the two ends. CDR3 length: 17 residues. The germline gives CDR1 SGHVS, CDR2 FQNEAQ. This CDR3 reads CASSRYTDSADNQPQHF. Written as DNA, the CDR3 is TGTGCCAGCAGCCGCTACACGGACAGTGCGGACAATCAGCCCCAGCATTTT.

This clonotype was detected only once. J is TRBJ1-4 and V is TRBV5-5; 8 nucleotides align to TRBD1. The CDR3 runs 15 residues. V lost 3 bases to trimming and J lost 8 bases; unmatched junction nucleotides: 9. Germline CDR1 SGHKS, CDR2 YYEKEE (reference sequence). Written as DNA, the CDR3 is TGTGCCAGCAGCTCGACAGGGGCCTCCAAAGAAAAACTGTTTTTT. This encodes CASSSTGASKEKLFF. Based on the CDR3 plus reference TRBV5-5 and TRBJ1-4, the full variable domain is DAGVTQSPTHLIKTRGQQVTLRCSPISGHKSVSWYQQVLGQGPQFIFQYYEKEERGRGNFPDRFSARQFPNYSSELNVNALLLGDSALYLCASSSTGASKEKLFFGSGTQLSVL.

This clonotype was seen a handful of times. The genes are TRBV12-3 or TRBV12-4 and TRBJ1-2, with D possibly TRBD1 on 5 matching bases. This CDR3 comprises 13 residues. V lost 2 bases and J 8 bases, leaving 12 bases between the germline ends. DNA of the CDR3: TGTGCCAGCAGTTTAAACTTGGGGGAGGGCTACACCTTC. Protein product: CASSLNLGEGYTF.